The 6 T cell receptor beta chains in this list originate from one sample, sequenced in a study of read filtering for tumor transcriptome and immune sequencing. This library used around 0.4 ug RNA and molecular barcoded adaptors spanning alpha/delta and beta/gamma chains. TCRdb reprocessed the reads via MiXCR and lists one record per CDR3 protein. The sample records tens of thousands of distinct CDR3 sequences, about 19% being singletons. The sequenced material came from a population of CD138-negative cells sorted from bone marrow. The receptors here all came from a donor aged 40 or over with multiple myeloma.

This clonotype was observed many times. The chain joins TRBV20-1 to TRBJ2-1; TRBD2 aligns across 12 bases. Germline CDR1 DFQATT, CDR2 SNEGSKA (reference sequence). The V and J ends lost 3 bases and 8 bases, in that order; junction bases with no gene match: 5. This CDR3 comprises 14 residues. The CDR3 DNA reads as TGCAGTGCTAGGACTAGCGGGAGATACGATGAGCAGTTCTTC. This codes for CSARTSGRYDEQFF.

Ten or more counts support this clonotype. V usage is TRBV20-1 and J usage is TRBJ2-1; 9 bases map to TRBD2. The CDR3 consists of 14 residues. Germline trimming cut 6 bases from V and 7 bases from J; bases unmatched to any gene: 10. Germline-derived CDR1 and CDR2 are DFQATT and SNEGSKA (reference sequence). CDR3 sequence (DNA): TGCAGTGCCCCGCGGGGGGGGCCAATTAATGAGCAGTTCTTC. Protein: CSAPRGGPINEQFF.

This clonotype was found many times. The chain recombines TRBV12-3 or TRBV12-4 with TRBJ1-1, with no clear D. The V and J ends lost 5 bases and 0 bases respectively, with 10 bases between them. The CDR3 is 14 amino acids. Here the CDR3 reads CASSQGRMNTEAFF. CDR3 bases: TGTGCCAGCAGTCAAGGACGTATGAACACTGAAGCTTTCTTT.

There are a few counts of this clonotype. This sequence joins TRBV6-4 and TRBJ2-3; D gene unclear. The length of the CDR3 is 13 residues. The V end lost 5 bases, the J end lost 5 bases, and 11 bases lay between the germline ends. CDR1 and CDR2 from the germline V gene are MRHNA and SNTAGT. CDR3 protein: CASSMGGGDTQYF. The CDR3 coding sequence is TGTGCCAGCAGTATGGGTGGTGGAGATACGCAGTATTTT.

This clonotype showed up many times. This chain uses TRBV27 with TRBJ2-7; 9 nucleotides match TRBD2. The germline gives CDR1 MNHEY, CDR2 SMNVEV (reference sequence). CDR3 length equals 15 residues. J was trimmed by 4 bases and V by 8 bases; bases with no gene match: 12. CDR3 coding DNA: TGTGCCAGCGTCTCAGTGACTAGCGGCCTTTACGAGCAGTACTTC. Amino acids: CASVSVTSGLYEQYF.

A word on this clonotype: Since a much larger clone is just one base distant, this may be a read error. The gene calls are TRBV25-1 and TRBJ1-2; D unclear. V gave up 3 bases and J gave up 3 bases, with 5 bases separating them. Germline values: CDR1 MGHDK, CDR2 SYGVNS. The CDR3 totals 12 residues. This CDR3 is CASSEDYYGYTF. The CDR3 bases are TGTGCCAGCAGTGAGGACTACTATGGCTACACCTTC.